The 12 T cell receptor beta chains in this list originate from one sample, sequenced in a study of cytomegalovirus exposure and HLA in healthy donors. The method was immunoSEQ multiplex PCR; TCRdb's version includes in-frame clones alone and lacks a portion of them. The data contain about 400,000 clones, roughly 89% of them singletons. Sequencing used PBMCs. These receptors were taken from a woman under 30 in good health and CMV-seronegative.

The chain couples TRBV27 to TRBJ2-1, with 8 bases identical to TRBD1. The CDR3 consists of 15 residues. V trimming: 1 base; J trimming: 5 bases; junction bases outside the gene matches: 4. Per the germline V gene, CDR1 is MNHEY and CDR2 is SMNVEV (reference sequence). The CDR3 is CASSLLGTGHNEQFF. The CDR3 DNA is TGTGCCAGCAGTTTATTGGGGACAGGACACAATGAGCAGTTCTTC.

The chain carries TRBV16 and TRBJ1-5, with D perhaps matching TRBD1 (5 bases). Per germline, CDR1 KGHSY and CDR2 FQNENV. The germline V and J ends were trimmed by 1 base and 2 bases, with 12 bases remaining between them. The CDR3 is 16 amino acids. The DNA for the CDR3 is TGTGCCAGCAGCCAATTAAAGGCGGGGGGCAATCAGCCCCAGCATTTT. Its translation is CASSQLKAGGNQPQHF. The entire variable domain, with the rest obtained from reference TRBV16 and TRBJ1-5, is as follows: GEEVAQTPKHLVRGEGQKAKLYCAPIKGHSYVFWYQQVLKNEFKFLISFQNENVFDETGMPKERFSAKCLPNSPCSLEIQATKLEDSAVYFCASSQLKAGGNQPQHFGDGTRLSIL.

This clone showed up just a few times. V usage is TRBV5-6 and J usage is TRBJ1-5; D remains ambiguous. The CDR3 loop spans 13 amino acids. Deletions cut 4 bases from V and 4 bases from J, with 9 bases between. Germline V lookup: CDR1 SGHDT, CDR2 YYEEEE. The CDR3 sequence: CASSTGRNQPQHF. DNA for the CDR3: TGTGCCAGCAGCACGGGGAGGAATCAGCCCCAGCATTTT.

The chain employs TRBV4-1 and TRBJ2-7; 13 nucleotides agree with TRBD2. Germline assignment: CDR1 MGHRA and CDR2 YSYEKL. The V and J ends lost 4 bases and 4 bases, in that order; junction bases with no gene match: 7. The CDR3 sequence is 16 residues long. The CDR3, as DNA: TGCGCCAGCAGCCCCATTGGACTAGCGGGAGATTACGAGCAGTACTTC. This gives the protein CASSPIGLAGDYEQYF.

This clone was detected only a few times. The chain carries TRBV5-6 and TRBJ2-5; the D gene is possibly TRBD1 (6 bases). Germline CDR1 SGHDT, CDR2 YYEEEE. The ends were cut back, 0 bases at V and 5 bases at J, with 11 bases in the middle. The CDR3 contains 14 residues. The CDR3 DNA is TGTGCCAGCAGCTTGGCTGGGGGCGGGGAGACCCAGTACTTC. It codes for CASSLAGGGETQYF.

CDR3 in amino acids: CASSQQGSAGNTIYF. The CDR3 nucleotides read TGTGCCAGCAGCCAACAGGGGAGTGCTGGAAACACCATATATTTT. The chain combines TRBV7-9 with TRBJ1-3; 7 bases line up with TRBD1. This CDR3 region has 15 residues. CDR1 is SEHNR and CDR2 is FQNEAQ in the germline V gene (reference sequence). Germline trimming cut 5 bases from V and 2 bases from J; bases unmatched to any gene: 6.

V and J are TRBV10-3 and TRBJ1-1; 7 bases fit TRBD1. Germline assignment: CDR1 ENHRY and CDR2 SYGVKD. Losses at the gene ends were 5 bases for V and 1 base for J; bases not matched to a gene: 7. The CDR3 runs 15 residues. CDR3 loop: CAISPTGDSNTEAFF. In DNA form, the CDR3 reads TGTGCCATCAGTCCTACAGGGGATTCGAACACTGAAGCTTTCTTT.

This chain joins TRBV19 and TRBJ2-3; possible D gene TRBD1, 5 bases. Germline V gene lookup returns CDR1 LNHDA and CDR2 SQIVND (reference sequence). The V gene lost 10 bases and the J gene lost 6 bases, with 20 bases spanning the gap. There are 14 residues in the CDR3. The CDR3: CATKVTASGDTQYF. The CDR3 DNA sequence: TGTGCCACCAAGGTGACGGCATCAGGGGATACGCAGTATTTT.

The chain carries TRBV12-2 and TRBJ2-1; the tabulated D call, TRBD2, remains unverified against the DNA. TRBV12-2 is a known pseudogene. The CDR3 length is 15 residues. CDR3 in DNA: TGTGCAAGTCGCACGCGGGAGAAGCGCTACAATGAGCAGTTCTTC. Translated, it gives CASRTREKRYNEQFF.

The CDR3 loop reads CASSDFGGRKEQFF. The CDR3, as DNA: TGCGCCAGCAGCGACTTCGGTGGGAGAAAGGAGCAGTTCTTC. The V and J genes are TRBV10-1 and TRBJ2-1; possibly TRBD2 for D (5 bases). The germline V gene has CDR1 WNHNN and CDR2 SYGVQD (reference sequence). Between the trimmed V and J ends, which lost 6 bases and 10 bases, there was a span of 19 bases. The CDR3 runs 14 residues.

This sequence joins TRBV30 and TRBJ2-3; 7 positions match TRBD2. The V gene's germline CDR1 is GTSNPN and CDR2 SVGIG (reference sequence). Unmatched junction bases numbered 8, after V lost 2 bases and J lost 6 bases. The length of the CDR3 is 14 residues. The CDR3 loop is CAWSTVAGPDTQYF. The CDR3 DNA sequence: TGTGCCTGGAGTACGGTAGCGGGCCCCGATACGCAGTATTTT.

V usage is TRBV16 and J usage is TRBJ1-2, with a weak D call TRBD1 (6 bases). V lost 0 bases and J lost 12, with 14 bases in between. Germline V gene sequence: CDR1 KGHSY, CDR2 FQNENV. The CDR3 extends over 13 amino acids. Written as DNA, the CDR3 is TGTGCCAGCAGCCAATCGAGGCAGGGGCTCGACACCTTC. Its protein product is CASSQSRQGLDTF.